These T cell receptor beta chains were read from a single sample in a study of shared T cell receptors in the human thymus. The protocol was immunoSEQ multiplex PCR, while the TCRdb copy is restricted to in-frame clones and leaves out a portion. In the table there are some 640,000 clones, approximately 87% of which are singletons. The same sample was also studied in work on human thymus T cells.

The sequenced sample consisted of thymocytes. The receptors were gathered from a boy in the first two years of life with a congenital heart defect. The CDR3 runs from the conserved cysteine through the conserved F or W.

cdr3_length,v_call,cdr3_aa
13,TRBV6-5,CASSLLLGQQQYF
18,TRBV15,CATSSLPQHGVPTDTQYF
16,TRBV6-7,CASSWQPDRPNTEAFF
15,TRBV6-5,CASSSRGGKKYEQYF
15,TRBV9,CASSVTPTDTQPQHF
17,TRBV7-2,CASTPRSSGALSYEQYF
18,TRBV4-1,CASSQGAGGESSSYEQYF
18,TRBV5-1,CASSLEARFTSNTGELFF
16,TRBV7-9,CASSKGTGVSNSPLHF
17,TRBV4-1,CASSQRLPGQINYGYTF
13,TRBV15,CATSRDSGEASNF
20,TRBV5-1,CASSHLALSSYLKRDYEQYF
15,TRBV27,CASSLRDIGTDEQYF
17,TRBV21-1,CASPANTLDNGGETQYF
16,TRBV7-9,CASSEGTDDSNQPQHF
16,TRBV25-1,CASSGEEKGRVNEQFF
19,TRBV4-3,CASSQDLKGGSTPNTEAFF
18,TRBV7-8,CASSLEAWGPRFTGELFF
11,TRBV10-3,CASLRGYEQFF
13,TRBV19,CASSAGYGQPQHF
15,TRBV6-5,CASSYGLISTGELFF
13,TRBV2,CASTGGTNEKLFF
14,TRBV11-3,CASSPSGQNYEQYF
12,TRBV28,CASRAGPRAQYF
13,TRBV7-9,CASRGTGLSPLHF
17,TRBV6-1,CASSEIMAGVSTYEQYF
14,TRBV29-1,CSVAPQVQGGEQYF
16,TRBV7-6,CASSLGLRDRSYEQYF
15,TRBV6-5,CASSYSTRARYEQYF
13,TRBV6-5,CASWTAGANVLTF
15,TRBV6-1,CASSEARVEESPLHF
15,TRBV27,CASSPRGDSNQPQHF
16,TRBV14,CASSPYTAGDGNEQFF
18,TRBV9,CASSPTSGGRPGANVLTF
17,TRBV7-9,CASSLGLLAEEGNEQFF
9,TRBV3-2,CDSQYGYTF
11,TRBV10-3,CAISDPTEAFF
19,TRBV11-3,CASSHANSSSRSSYNEQFF
12,TRBV7-3,CASSPLAGELFF
17,TRBV5-4,CASSSGLAGSDLFGQYF
16,TRBV14,CASSQLAGVSYNEQFF
17,TRBV18,CASSPPVTSGATDTQYF
18,TRBV30,CAWSVDQGGSRDNQPQHF
17,TRBV28,CASSPEGGAGDQETQYF
13,TRBV6-1,CASSATGFYEQYF
19,TRBV29-1,CSVVSVGSAKGPRTDTQYF
14,TRBV4-2,CASSQGQGWDEQYF
15,TRBV4-1,CASSPGITLHNEQFF
16,TRBV9,CASSVVTQKARNEAFF
16,TRBV2,CASSRTSGRNTGELFF
15,TRBV11-2,CASRGLAGNTGELFF
13,TRBV27,CASQRRQFQPQHF
12,TRBV28,CASSYREGGYTF
14,TRBV2,CASSWIGRGNEQFF
15,TRBV6-5,CASSYSRREFSEQYF
16,TRBV4-3,CASSQDLGGQSYEQYF
17,TRBV7-6,CASSSVGGGLSYNEQFF
15,TRBV7-9,CASSFRDSIGDEQFF